One sample yielded the 3 T cell receptor beta chains listed below, sequenced in a study of T cell repertoires in cytomegalovirus infection. TCRdb reanalysed the reads using MiXCR and keeps one entry per CDR3 protein. This sample carries hundreds of thousands of distinct CDR3 sequences, approximately 33% of them seen once, and the ten largest clones take approximately 13%. Sequencing was performed on PBMCs. These receptors were obtained from a human donor in good health (CMV status not recorded). Some clones in this sample may be carry-over from other donors' samples.

This clonotype turned up a few times. The rearrangement joins TRBV5-4 to TRBJ1-5, with 10 bases that match TRBD1. The ends lost 4 bases at V and 0 bases at J; junction bases unmatched: 10. Germline CDR1 SGHNT, CDR2 YYREEE (reference sequence). The CDR3 extends over 18 amino acids. CDR3 coding DNA: TGTGCCAGCAGCACACCCGACAGGGGGCGGAATAGCAATCAGCCCCAGCATTTT. Its translation is CASSTPDRGRNSNQPQHF.

The table lists this clonotype with many counts. This sequence joins TRBV7-8 and TRBJ2-2; D gene unclear. This CDR3 region has 16 residues. The V gene lost 1 base and the J gene lost 1 base, with 10 bases spanning the gap. Germline V gene lookup returns CDR1 SGHVS and CDR2 FQNEAQ. CDR3 bases: TGTGCCAGCAGCTTAGTTGGCGGAAGGAACACCGGGGAGCTGTTTTTT. Its protein product is CASSLVGGRNTGELFF. The full variable domain, in which reference TRBV7-8 and TRBJ2-2 provide the parts outside the CDR3, is GAGVSQSPRYKVAKRGQDVALRCDPISGHVSLFWYQQALGQGPEFLTYFQNEAQLDKSGLPSDRFFAERPEGSVSTLKIQRTQQEDSAVYLCASSLVGGRNTGELFFGEGSRLTVL.

This clonotype showed up many times. The chain has TRBV7-2 and TRBJ1-5; 10 positions match TRBD1. Germline-derived CDR1 and CDR2 are SGHTA and FQGNSA. After removal of 5 bases from V and 7 bases from J, the junction contained 8 bases not matched to a gene. This CDR3 is built from 15 residues. Written as DNA, the CDR3 is TGTGCCAGCAGCGCGGGACAGGGGAAGGGACAGCCCCAGCATTTT. It translates to CASSAGQGKGQPQHF.